This T cell receptor beta chain appears in the sequencing data of a study of control samples from healthy donors and cancer patients. The repertoire was sequenced with immunoSEQ multiplex PCR; TCRdb's copy has only in-frame clones and lacks some. The sample has 120,000 or so clones, more than 70% seen once. V shed 5 bases and J shed 6 bases, with 13 bases lying between them. The germline gives CDR1 MDHEN, CDR2 SYDVKM. The CDR3 has 13 amino acids. Sequenced sample: blood. The gene calls are TRBV28 and TRBJ1-1; possible D gene TRBD1, 6 bases. This receptor was obtained from a man between 60 and 75 years old in good health. CDR3 nucleotides: TGTGCCAGCAGTCGGGGGGCGTTCCCTGAAGCTTTCTTT. It specifies CASSRGAFPEAFF.